What follows are 10 T cell receptor beta chains derived from one specimen sequenced in a study of beta chain features in type 1 diabetes. The investigators reverse transcribed all of the isolated RNA, so they sequenced expressed TCRB transcripts. TCRdb's copy holds only in-frame clones and misses some; the assay was immunoSEQ multiplex PCR. The sample shows 250,000 to 400,000 clones, 14% of them seen only once. Material for sequencing was central memory CD4+ T cells from blood. These receptors came from a man between 25 and 39 years old in good health.

The V gene is TRBV6-6, the J gene TRBJ2-2, with D hard to call. Deletions cut 2 bases from V and 2 bases from J, with 6 bases between. The CDR3 has 14 amino acids. Germline CDR1 is MNHNY and CDR2 is SVGAGI (reference sequence). CDR3 in amino acids: CASSYGVNTGELFF. The DNA of the CDR3 is TGTGCCAGCAGTTACGGGGTAAACACCGGGGAGCTGTTTTTT.

The chain joins TRBV11-2 to TRBJ2-5; D possibly corresponds to TRBD1 (5 bases). Germline assignment: CDR1 SGHAT and CDR2 FQNNGV. This CDR3 has 13 amino acids. With 4 bases removed from V and 4 bases from J, the gap between germline ends came to 10 bases. The CDR3 loop reads CASSSGRGETQYF. The CDR3 DNA follows: TGTGCCAGCAGCTCCGGTAGGGGAGAGACCCAGTACTTC.

This clone came up a few times. The genes are TRBV2 and TRBJ1-5, with D perhaps matching TRBD1 (5 bases). CDR1 is SNHLY, CDR2 FYNNEI, per germline. The CDR3 extends over 12 amino acids. Between the trimmed V and J ends, which lost 4 bases and 9 bases, there was a span of 10 bases. The CDR3 region is CASSVRGRPQHF. DNA of the CDR3: TGTGCCAGCAGTGTACGGGGACGGCCCCAGCATTTT.

This clone has only a few counts. The chain links TRBV4-2 to TRBJ2-1; 7 bases agree with TRBD2. The CDR3 extends over 15 amino acids. After removal of 1 base from V and 5 bases from J, the junction contained 5 bases not matched to a gene. The germline V gene has CDR1 LGHNA and CDR2 YNFKEQ. The CDR3 coding sequence is TGTGCCAGCAGCCAAGGGAGAGCGGGACACAATGAGCAGTTCTTC. Translated, it gives CASSQGRAGHNEQFF.

The chain employs TRBV6-5 and TRBJ1-2, with D possibly being TRBD1 (5 bases). V lost 4 bases to trimming and J lost 8 bases, with 11 bases between them. CDR1 is MNHEY, CDR2 SVGAGI, per germline. The CDR3 runs to 12 residues. The CDR3 here is CASSLAGGGYTF. DNA for the CDR3: TGTGCCAGCAGTTTGGCCGGGGGAGGCTACACCTTC.

Concerning this clone: A much bigger clone sits one base away, suggesting this may be a read error. The V and J genes are TRBV7-9 and TRBJ1-1; D remains unclear. The V gene lost 2 bases and the J gene lost 1 base, with 5 bases spanning the gap. This CDR3 is built from 13 residues. In germline, CDR1 is SEHNR, CDR2 FQNEAQ (reference sequence). This chain's CDR3 is CASSLYTNTEAFF. CDR3 bases: TGTGCCAGCAGCTTATACACGAACACTGAAGCTTTCTTT.

This chain connects TRBV5-4 to TRBJ1-3; 9 nucleotides match TRBD1. The ends lost 2 bases at V and 4 bases at J; junction bases unmatched: 10. CDR3 length: 17 amino acids. CDR1 SGHNT and CDR2 YYREEE come from the germline V gene (reference sequence). The CDR3 DNA follows: TGTGCCAGCAGCTTATCAAAGGAGGGGACAGGGGGAAACACCATATATTTT. It specifies CASSLSKEGTGGNTIYF.

This clone has a handful of counts. The chain has TRBV2 and TRBJ2-7; TRBD2 matches 9 bases. Germline-derived CDR1 and CDR2 are SNHLY and FYNNEI. V dropped 4 bases and J dropped 3; count of bases not matched to a gene: 4. The CDR3 contains 14 residues. This CDR3 reads CASSGGLANYEQYV. The CDR3 DNA reads TGTGCCAGCAGTGGGGGACTAGCCAACTACGAGCAGTACGTC.

Written as DNA, the CDR3 is TGCGCCAGCAGCTTGGCGGCGGGAAGCACAGATACGCAGTATTTT. It encodes CASSLAAGSTDTQYF. V is TRBV5-1 and J is TRBJ2-3, with D maybe TRBD2 (6 bases). With 0 bases removed from V and 0 bases from J, the gap between germline ends came to 8 bases. Germline V CDR1 and CDR2: SGHRS, YFSETQ. There are 15 residues in the CDR3. The full variable domain, rest sourced from reference TRBV5-1 and TRBJ2-3, is KAGVTQTPRYLIKTRGQQVTLSCSPISGHRSVSWYQQTPGQGLQFLFEYFSETQRNKGNFPGRFSGRQFSNSRSEMNVSTLELGDSALYLCASSLAAGSTDTQYFGPGTRLTVL.

The table lists this clone with a few counts. The V and J genes are TRBV6-6 and TRBJ2-1; 7 bases line up with TRBD1. J was trimmed by 6 bases and V by 6 bases; bases with no gene match: 5. Germline CDR1 is MNHNY and CDR2 is SVGAGI (reference sequence). This CDR3 has 13 residues. The CDR3 DNA reads as TGTGCCAGCAGCCGGGACAGACCCAATGAGCAGTTCTTC. Protein: CASSRDRPNEQFF.